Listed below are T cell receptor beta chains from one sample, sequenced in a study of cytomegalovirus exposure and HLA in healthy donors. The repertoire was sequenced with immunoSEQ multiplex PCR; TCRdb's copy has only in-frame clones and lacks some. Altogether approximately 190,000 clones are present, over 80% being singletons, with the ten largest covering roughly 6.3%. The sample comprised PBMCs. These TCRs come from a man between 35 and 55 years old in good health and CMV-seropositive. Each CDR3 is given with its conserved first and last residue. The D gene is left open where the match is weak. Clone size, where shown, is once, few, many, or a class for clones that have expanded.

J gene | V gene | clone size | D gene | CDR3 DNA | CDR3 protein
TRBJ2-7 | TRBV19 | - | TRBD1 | TGTGCCAGTAGTGTCGCAGGGGGCACCTACGAGCAGTACTTC | CASSVAGGTYEQYF
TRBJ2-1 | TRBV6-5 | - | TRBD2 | TGTGCCAGCAGTGACGGGGGGGCCAGTGAGCAGTTCTTC | CASSDGGASEQFF
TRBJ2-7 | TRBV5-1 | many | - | TGCGCCAGCAGCTTGGGTGTCCAGGTGTCCTACGAGCAGTACTTC | CASSLGVQVSYEQYF
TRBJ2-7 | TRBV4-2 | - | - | TGTGCCAGCAGCCAAGGCGACCGACTGATTTCCTACGAGCAGTACTTC | CASSQGDRLISYEQYF
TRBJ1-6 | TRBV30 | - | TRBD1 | TGTGCCGGTACAGGGGGCGAGGATTCACCCCTCCACTTT | CAGTGGEDSPLHF
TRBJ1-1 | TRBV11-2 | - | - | TGTGCCAGCAGCTTAGAGGCAGGTGAAGCTTTCTTT | CASSLEAGEAFF
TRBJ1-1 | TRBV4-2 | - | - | TGTGCCAGCAGCCAAATACAGGGTGGGGCAGCTTTCTTT | CASSQIQGGAAFF
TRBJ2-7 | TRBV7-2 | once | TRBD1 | TGTGCCAGCAGCTTCCGGGACAGTCCCCACGAGCAGTACTTC | CASSFRDSPHEQYF
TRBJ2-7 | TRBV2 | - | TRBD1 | TGTGCCAGCAGTGAAACGGGGACAGGGACCTACGAGCAGTACTTC | CASSETGTGTYEQYF
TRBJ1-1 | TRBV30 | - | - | TGTGCCACCGCACCGGACAGTAACACTGAAGCTTTCTTT | CATAPDSNTEAFF
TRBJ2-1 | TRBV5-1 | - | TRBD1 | TGCGCCAGCAGTCCCTCCAGGGGGCTTACCTCCCCTGAGCAGTTCTTC | CASSPSRGLTSPEQFF
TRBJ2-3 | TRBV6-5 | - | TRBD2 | TGTGCCAGCAGTCCCAGCGGGGGGCGCACAGATACGCAGTATTTT | CASSPSGGRTDTQYF
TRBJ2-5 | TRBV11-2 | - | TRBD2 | TGTGCCAGCAGCTTAGCGCCAGGGCAGGGAGGGGAGACCCAGTACTTC | CASSLAPGQGGETQYF
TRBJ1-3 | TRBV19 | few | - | TGTGCCAGTAGTATAGGAGGGAGAAACACCATATATTTT | CASSIGGRNTIYF
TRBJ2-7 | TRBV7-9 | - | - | TGTGCCAGCAGCCGCGAGGGGGGGGGTACCTACGAGCAGTACTTC | CASSREGGGTYEQYF
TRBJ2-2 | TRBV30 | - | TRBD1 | TGTGCCTGGATGGGGGACAGGGTCGACACCGGGGAGCTGTTTTTT | CAWMGDRVDTGELFF
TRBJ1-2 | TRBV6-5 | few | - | TGTGCCAGCACCCTAACTAACTCCTATGGCTACACCTTC | CASTLTNSYGYTF
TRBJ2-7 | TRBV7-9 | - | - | TGTGCCAGCAGCTTAGAGACTTCCTACGAGCAGTACTTC | CASSLETSYEQYF
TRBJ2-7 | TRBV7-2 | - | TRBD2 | TGTGCCAGCAGCTCCCGGACTAGCGGAACCTACGAGCAGTACTTC | CASSSRTSGTYEQYF
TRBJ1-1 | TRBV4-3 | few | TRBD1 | TGCGCCAGCAGCCGCCTGACAGGGGGAGATACTGAAGCTTTCTTT | CASSRLTGGDTEAFF
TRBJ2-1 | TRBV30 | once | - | TGTGCCTGGAGTGTGGATCGGGATGAGCAGTTCTTC | CAWSVDRDEQFF
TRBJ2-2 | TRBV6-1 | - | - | TGTGCTCGCGGGACAGAGAACACCGGGGAGCTGTTTTTT | CARGTENTGELFF
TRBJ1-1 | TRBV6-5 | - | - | TGTGCCAGCAGTTACCCTCTGACAGGAGGCAACACTGAAGCTTTCTTT | CASSYPLTGGNTEAFF
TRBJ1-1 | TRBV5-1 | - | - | TGCGCCAGCAGCTTGGTTGGCACCTTGAACACTGAAGCTTTCTTT | CASSLVGTLNTEAFF
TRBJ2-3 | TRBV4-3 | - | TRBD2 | TGCGCCAGCAGCCAAGATGGGGACTACACAGATACGCAGTATTTT | CASSQDGDYTDTQYF
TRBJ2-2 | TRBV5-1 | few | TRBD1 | TGCGCCAGCAGCATACAGGGGGCAAACACCGGGGAGCTGTTTTTT | CASSIQGANTGELFF
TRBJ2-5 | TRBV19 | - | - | TGTGCCAGTAGTGCCGAAAAGGGGCCTAGGGAGACCCAGTACTTC | CASSAEKGPRETQYF
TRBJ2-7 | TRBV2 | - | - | TGTGCCAGCAGTGAAGCGTGGCGGCGGGACCAGGTATCGCAGTACTTC | CASSEAWRRDQVSQYF
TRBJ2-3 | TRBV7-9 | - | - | TGTGCCAGCAGCTCCTACAGGCTCGAGGCGCAGTATTTT | CASSSYRLEAQYF
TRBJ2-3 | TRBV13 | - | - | TGTGCCAGCAGCTTAGTTTGGGGGGACACAGATACGCAGTATTTT | CASSLVWGDTDTQYF
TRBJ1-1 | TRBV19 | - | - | TGTGCCAGCCGCACAACCGGGGGCACTGAAGCTTTCTTT | CASRTTGGTEAFF